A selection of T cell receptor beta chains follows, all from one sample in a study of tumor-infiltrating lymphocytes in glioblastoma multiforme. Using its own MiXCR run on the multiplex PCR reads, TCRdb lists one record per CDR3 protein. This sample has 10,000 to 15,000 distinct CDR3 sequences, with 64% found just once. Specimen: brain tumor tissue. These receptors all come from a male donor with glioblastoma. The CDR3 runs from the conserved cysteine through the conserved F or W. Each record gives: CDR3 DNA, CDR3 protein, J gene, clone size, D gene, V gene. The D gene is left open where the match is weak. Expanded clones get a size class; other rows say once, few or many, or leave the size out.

CDR3 DNA: TGTGCCAGCAGTACTACTAGCGGGAGTTCGAATGAGCAGTTCTTC; CDR3 protein: CASSTTSGSSNEQFF; J gene: TRBJ2-1; clone size: .; D gene: TRBD2; V gene: TRBV6-1
CDR3 DNA: TGTGCCAGCAGCCAAGAGAAGATCGGGACAGGGGGATCGGGGGGGCGAGAGACCCAGTACTTC; CDR3 protein: CASSQEKIGTGGSGGRETQYF; J gene: TRBJ2-5; clone size: medium-sized; D gene: TRBD1; V gene: TRBV4-2
CDR3 DNA: TGTGCCAGCAGTTACTCCGGGCAAATCCTCTACACAGATACGCAGTATTTT; CDR3 protein: CASSYSGQILYTDTQYF; J gene: TRBJ2-3; clone size: .; D gene: .; V gene: TRBV6-2/TRBV6-3
CDR3 DNA: TGCGCCAGCAGTGCAGGAGTGGGGCTCACTGAAGCTTTCTTT; CDR3 protein: CASSAGVGLTEAFF; J gene: TRBJ1-1; clone size: .; D gene: .; V gene: TRBV10-2
CDR3 DNA: TGTGCCAGCAACAGAAGGGGGCTGGACACCGGGGAGCTGTTTTTT; CDR3 protein: CASNRRGLDTGELFF; J gene: TRBJ2-2; clone size: few; D gene: TRBD1; V gene: TRBV11-2
CDR3 DNA: TGCAGTGCTGGGAAGGACTGCGGAAACTACGAGCAGTATTTC; CDR3 protein: CSAGKDCGNYEQYF; J gene: TRBJ2-7; clone size: .; D gene: .; V gene: TRBV20-1
CDR3 DNA: TGCAATGCTAGAAAACTAAAGACTAGCGGGATAAAGAATGAGCAGTTCTTT; CDR3 protein: CNARKLKTSGIKNEQFF; J gene: TRBJ2-1; clone size: .; D gene: TRBD2; V gene: TRBV20-1
CDR3 DNA: TGTGCCATCAGTGGTGAATCGGTGCAGTACTTC; CDR3 protein: CAISGESVQYF; J gene: TRBJ2-7; clone size: .; D gene: .; V gene: TRBV10-3
CDR3 DNA: TGTGCCAGCAGCCCCACTACTAGCGGCACAGATACGCAGTATTTT; CDR3 protein: CASSPTTSGTDTQYF; J gene: TRBJ2-3; clone size: few; D gene: TRBD2; V gene: TRBV11-2
CDR3 DNA: TGTGCCAGCTACCGACAGGGCCCGGGCTATGGCTACACCTTC; CDR3 protein: CASYRQGPGYGYTF; J gene: TRBJ1-2; clone size: medium-sized; D gene: TRBD1; V gene: TRBV6-5
CDR3 DNA: TGCAATGCTAGTGTCAGACTAGCGAGTATTGATGAGCAGTTCTTC; CDR3 protein: CNASVRLASIDEQFF; J gene: TRBJ2-1; clone size: .; D gene: TRBD2; V gene: TRBV20-1
CDR3 DNA: TGTGCCAGCAGTTCCTTGGAGACACAGTACTTC; CDR3 protein: CASSSLETQYF; J gene: TRBJ2-5; clone size: .; D gene: .; V gene: TRBV12-3/TRBV12-4
CDR3 DNA: .; CDR3 protein: CASSKLGVAQGTQNF; J gene: TRBJ2-5; clone size: .; D gene: .; V gene: TRBV5-4
CDR3 DNA: TGTGCCAGCACCGAAGGCGGGCGGGCTTTCTTT; CDR3 protein: CASTEGGRAFF; J gene: TRBJ1-1; clone size: few; D gene: .; V gene: TRBV5-5
CDR3 DNA: TGTGGCATCAGTGAGGGGCAGGGTCGGCAAGAGACCCAGTACTTC; CDR3 protein: CGISEGQGRQETQYF; J gene: TRBJ2-5; clone size: .; D gene: .; V gene: TRBV10-3
CDR3 DNA: TGTGCCGGATCGGACAGGGTGGGGTCTGAGCAGTTCTTC; CDR3 protein: CAGSDRVGSEQFF; J gene: TRBJ2-1; clone size: medium-sized; D gene: TRBD1; V gene: TRBV6-6
CDR3 DNA: TGTGCCAGTAGCGGACAGGGGACGAACATTCAGTACTTC; CDR3 protein: CASSGQGTNIQYF; J gene: TRBJ2-4; clone size: few; D gene: TRBD1; V gene: TRBV19
CDR3 DNA: TGTGCCAGCAACCACAGCTCCTACGGGCAGTACTTC; CDR3 protein: CASNHSSYGQYF; J gene: TRBJ2-7; clone size: .; D gene: .; V gene: TRBV14
CDR3 DNA: TGTGCCAGCAGTCCCACCACTAGCGGGACCTTCAATGAGCAGTTCTTC; CDR3 protein: CASSPTTSGTFNEQFF; J gene: TRBJ2-1; clone size: many; D gene: TRBD2; V gene: TRBV12-3/TRBV12-4
CDR3 DNA: TGCAGTGCCAGTGAGGACCGGGCAACTGAAAAACTGTTTTTT; CDR3 protein: CSASEDRATEKLFF; J gene: TRBJ1-4; clone size: .; D gene: .; V gene: TRBV20-1
CDR3 DNA: TGCGCCAGCCGCTTGGGCGCGGCCCGGGGCTCCGGGGAGCTGTTTTTT; CDR3 protein: CASRLGAARGSGELFF; J gene: TRBJ2-2; clone size: .; D gene: .; V gene: TRBV11-3
CDR3 DNA: TGCAGTGCTATTCGCCGCGGACTAGCGGGAGGGCCGAGTAGCACGGATACGCAGTATTTT; CDR3 protein: CSAIRRGLAGGPSSTDTQYF; J gene: TRBJ2-3; clone size: .; D gene: TRBD2; V gene: TRBV20-1
CDR3 DNA: TGCAGTGCTTGGACAGGGGGCTCCTACGCGCAGGACTTC; CDR3 protein: CSAWTGGSYAQDF; J gene: TRBJ2-7; clone size: .; D gene: TRBD1; V gene: TRBV20-1
CDR3 DNA: TGTGCCAGCAGCGATCTTACAAGTCACGAGCAGTACTTC; CDR3 protein: CASSDLTSHEQYF; J gene: TRBJ2-7; clone size: .; D gene: .; V gene: TRBV4-2
CDR3 DNA: TGTGCCAGCAGCTTAGCGCCGGCGGGAGGTCACACCGGGGGGCTTTTTTTT; CDR3 protein: CASSLAPAGGHTGGLFF; J gene: TRBJ2-2; clone size: .; D gene: TRBD2; V gene: TRBV7-9
CDR3 DNA: TGCAGTGCCACCTCTAGCGGGAGGGTCAACGAGCTGTACTTC; CDR3 protein: CSATSSGRVNELYF; J gene: TRBJ2-7; clone size: few; D gene: TRBD2; V gene: TRBV20-1
CDR3 DNA: TGTGCCAGCAGTCGGACAGCGTCCTACGAGCAGTACTTC; CDR3 protein: CASSRTASYEQYF; J gene: TRBJ2-7; clone size: few; D gene: .; V gene: TRBV6-6
CDR3 DNA: TGCAGCGTTGAAGGTGCTAGGCGGCAGCTCGAGCAGTACTTC; CDR3 protein: CSVEGARRQLEQYF; J gene: TRBJ2-7; clone size: .; D gene: .; V gene: TRBV29-1
CDR3 DNA: TGCAGCGCCGAACACGTTCCCGCGGAAGAGCAGTTCTTC; CDR3 protein: CSAEHVPAEEQFF; J gene: TRBJ2-1; clone size: .; D gene: .; V gene: TRBV29-1
CDR3 DNA: TGCAATGCAACAGATCCGGGACTAGCTAACATAGATGCGCAGTATTTT; CDR3 protein: CNATDPGLANIDAQYF; J gene: TRBJ2-3; clone size: .; D gene: TRBD2; V gene: TRBV20-1
CDR3 DNA: TGTGCCAGCGGTTACGATGTCAAAAACATTCAATACTTC; CDR3 protein: CASGYDVKNIQYF; J gene: TRBJ2-4; clone size: .; D gene: .; V gene: TRBV6-2/TRBV6-3
CDR3 DNA: TGCGCCAGCAGCCACGTTCTTACCCGCGCTGGCACAGATATGCAGTATTTT; CDR3 protein: CASSHVLTRAGTDMQYF; J gene: TRBJ2-3; clone size: .; D gene: .; V gene: TRBV4-1
CDR3 DNA: TGTGCCAGCAGGGAGGACAGGGCTGGCCACACCTTC; CDR3 protein: CASREDRAGHTF; J gene: TRBJ1-2; clone size: few; D gene: TRBD1; V gene: TRBV12-3/TRBV12-4
CDR3 DNA: TGTGCCAGCTGTCCTCGGGAGACCTACGAGCATTACTTC; CDR3 protein: CASCPRETYEHYF; J gene: TRBJ2-7; clone size: .; D gene: .; V gene: TRBV11-2
CDR3 DNA: TGCGCCAGCAGCCAAGAAGAGGGACAGGGGATCAACGAGCAGTACTTC; CDR3 protein: CASSQEEGQGINEQYF; J gene: TRBJ2-7; clone size: .; D gene: TRBD1; V gene: TRBV4-1